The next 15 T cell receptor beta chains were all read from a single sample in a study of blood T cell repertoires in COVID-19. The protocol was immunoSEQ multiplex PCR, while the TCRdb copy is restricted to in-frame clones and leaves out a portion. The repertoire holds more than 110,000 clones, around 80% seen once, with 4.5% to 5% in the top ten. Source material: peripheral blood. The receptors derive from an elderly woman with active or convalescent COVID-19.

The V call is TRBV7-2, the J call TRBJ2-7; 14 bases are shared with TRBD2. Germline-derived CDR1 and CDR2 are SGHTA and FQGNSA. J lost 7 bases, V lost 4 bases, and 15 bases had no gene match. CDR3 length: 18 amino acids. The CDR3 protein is CASSSRLAGGQAVLEQYF. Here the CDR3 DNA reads TGTGCCAGCAGCTCTCGACTAGCGGGGGGGCAGGCCGTTCTAGAGCAGTACTTC.

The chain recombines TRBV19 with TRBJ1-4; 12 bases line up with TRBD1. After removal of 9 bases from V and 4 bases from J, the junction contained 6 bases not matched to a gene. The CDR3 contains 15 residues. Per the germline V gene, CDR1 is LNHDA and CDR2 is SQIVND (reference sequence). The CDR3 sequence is CASRDRGQDNEKLFF. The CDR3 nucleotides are TGTGCCAGCCGGGACAGGGGGCAAGATAATGAAAAACTGTTTTTT. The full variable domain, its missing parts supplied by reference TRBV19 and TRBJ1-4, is DGGITQSPKYLFRKEGQNVTLSCEQNLNHDAMYWYRQDPGQGLRLIYYSQIVNDFQKGDIAEGYSVSREKKESFPLTVTSAQKNPTAFYLCASRDRGQDNEKLFFGSGTQLSVL.

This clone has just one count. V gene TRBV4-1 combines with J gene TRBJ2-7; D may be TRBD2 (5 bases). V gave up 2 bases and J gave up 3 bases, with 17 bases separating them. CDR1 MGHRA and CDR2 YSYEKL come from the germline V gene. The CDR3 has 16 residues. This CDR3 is CASSQKGEQFGYEQYF. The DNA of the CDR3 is TGCGCCAGCAGCCAAAAGGGAGAGCAATTCGGCTACGAGCAGTACTTC.

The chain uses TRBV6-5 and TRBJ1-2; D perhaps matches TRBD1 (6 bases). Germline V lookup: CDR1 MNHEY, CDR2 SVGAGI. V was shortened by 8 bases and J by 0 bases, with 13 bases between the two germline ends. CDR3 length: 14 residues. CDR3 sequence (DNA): TGTGCCAGCCACAGGGCTAAAGCTAACTATGGCTACACCTTC. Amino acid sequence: CASHRAKANYGYTF.

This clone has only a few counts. The CDR3 DNA follows: TGTGCCAGCAGCCAAGCATTGTTAGCGGGGAACGAGCAGTACTTC. It encodes CASSQALLAGNEQYF. The chain is built from TRBV14 and TRBJ2-7; TRBD2 agrees at 8 bases. With 1 base clipped from V and 5 bases from J, the junction kept 7 bases outside the gene matches. This CDR3 comprises 15 residues. The germline gives CDR1 SGHDN, CDR2 FVKESK.

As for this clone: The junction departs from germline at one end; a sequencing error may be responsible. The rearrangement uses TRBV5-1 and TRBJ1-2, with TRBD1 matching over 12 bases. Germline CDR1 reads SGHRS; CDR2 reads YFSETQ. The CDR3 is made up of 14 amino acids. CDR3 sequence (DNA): TGCGCCCGCAGCGCGGGACAGGGGGCGGGGGGCTACACCTTC. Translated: CARSAGQGAGGYTF.

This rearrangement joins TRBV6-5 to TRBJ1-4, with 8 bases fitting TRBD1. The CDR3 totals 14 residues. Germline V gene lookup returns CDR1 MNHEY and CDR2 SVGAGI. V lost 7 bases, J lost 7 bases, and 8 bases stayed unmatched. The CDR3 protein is CASMSEQGGEKLFF. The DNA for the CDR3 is TGTGCCAGCATGAGTGAACAGGGGGGTGAAAAACTGTTTTTT.

The DNA of the CDR3 is TGTGCCAGCTCACTCAATACCGGGACAGGGGACGAGCAGTACTTC. Translating it yields CASSLNTGTGDEQYF. This rearrangement joins TRBV18 to TRBJ2-7; TRBD1 matches at 10 bases. In germline, CDR1 is KGHSH, CDR2 LQKENI. The CDR3 has 15 amino acids. After removal of 4 bases from V and 5 bases from J, the junction contained 8 bases not matched to a gene.

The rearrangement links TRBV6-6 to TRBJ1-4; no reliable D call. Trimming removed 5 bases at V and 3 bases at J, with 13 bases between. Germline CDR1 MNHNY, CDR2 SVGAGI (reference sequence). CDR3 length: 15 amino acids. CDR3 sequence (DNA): TGTGCCAGCAGTCGCCGCGAGCCCTCTAATGAAAAACTGTTTTTT. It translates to CASSRREPSNEKLFF.

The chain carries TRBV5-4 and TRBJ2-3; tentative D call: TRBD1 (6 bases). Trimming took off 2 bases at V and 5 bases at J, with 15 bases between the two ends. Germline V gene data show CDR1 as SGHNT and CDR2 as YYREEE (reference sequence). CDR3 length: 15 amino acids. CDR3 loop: CASSLRDRHQDTQYF. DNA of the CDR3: TGTGCCAGCAGCTTACGCGACAGGCATCAAGATACGCAGTATTTT.

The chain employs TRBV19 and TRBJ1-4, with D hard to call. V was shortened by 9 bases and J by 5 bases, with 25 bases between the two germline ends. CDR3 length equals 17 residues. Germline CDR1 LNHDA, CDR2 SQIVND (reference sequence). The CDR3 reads CASRWGGQGKPNEKLFF. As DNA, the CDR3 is TGTGCCAGCCGTTGGGGAGGGCAAGGGAAGCCGAATGAAAAACTGTTTTTT. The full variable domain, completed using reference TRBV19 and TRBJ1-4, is DGGITQSPKYLFRKEGQNVTLSCEQNLNHDAMYWYRQDPGQGLRLIYYSQIVNDFQKGDIAEGYSVSREKKESFPLTVTSAQKNPTAFYLCASRWGGQGKPNEKLFFGSGTQLSVL.

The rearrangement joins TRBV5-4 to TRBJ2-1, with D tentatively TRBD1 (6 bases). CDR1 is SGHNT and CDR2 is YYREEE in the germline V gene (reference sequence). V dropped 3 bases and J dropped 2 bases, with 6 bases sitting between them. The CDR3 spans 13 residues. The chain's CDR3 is CASSWTAYNEQFF. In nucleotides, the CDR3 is TGTGCCAGCAGCTGGACAGCCTACAATGAGCAGTTCTTC.

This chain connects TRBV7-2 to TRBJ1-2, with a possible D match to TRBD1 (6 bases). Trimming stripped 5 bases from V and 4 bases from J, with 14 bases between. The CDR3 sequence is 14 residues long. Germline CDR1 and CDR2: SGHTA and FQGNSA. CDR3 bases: TGTGCCAGCAGCCCGCCGCAGGGGATCTATGGCTACACCTTC. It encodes CASSPPQGIYGYTF.

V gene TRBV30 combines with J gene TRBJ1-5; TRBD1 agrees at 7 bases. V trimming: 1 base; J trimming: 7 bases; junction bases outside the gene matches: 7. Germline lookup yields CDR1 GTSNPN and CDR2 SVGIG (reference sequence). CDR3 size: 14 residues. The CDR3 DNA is TGTGCCTGGAGTGGGCGACAGGGTGGACAGCCCCAGCATTTT. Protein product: CAWSGRQGGQPQHF.

CDR3 region: CASSERAGGRDTQYF. The CDR3 DNA follows: TGTGCCAGCAGTGAACGAGCGGGGGGGCGGGATACGCAGTATTTT. V usage is TRBV2 and J usage is TRBJ2-3; 10 bases map to TRBD2. Germline assignment: CDR1 SNHLY and CDR2 FYNNEI. V dropped 2 bases and J dropped 6; count of bases not matched to a gene: 5. The CDR3 consists of 15 residues.